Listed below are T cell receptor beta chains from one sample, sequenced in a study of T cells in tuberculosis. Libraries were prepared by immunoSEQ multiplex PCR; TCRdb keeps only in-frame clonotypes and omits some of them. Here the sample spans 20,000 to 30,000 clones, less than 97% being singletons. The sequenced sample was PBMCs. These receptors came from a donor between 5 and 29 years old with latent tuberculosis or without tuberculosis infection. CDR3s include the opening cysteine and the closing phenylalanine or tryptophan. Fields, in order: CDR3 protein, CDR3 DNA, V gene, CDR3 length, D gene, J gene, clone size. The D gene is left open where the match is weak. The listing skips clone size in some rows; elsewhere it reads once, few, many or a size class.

CDR3aa: CASSLSSYNSPLHF
CDR3nt: TGTGCCAGCAGCTTGAGCTCCTATAATTCACCCCTCCACTTT
v_gene: TRBV9
len: 14
d_gene: .
j_gene: TRBJ1-6
abundance: .

CDR3aa: CASSPGQNYGYTF
CDR3nt: TGTGCCAGCAGCCCAGGACAGAACTATGGCTACACCTTC
v_gene: TRBV6-5
len: 13
d_gene: .
j_gene: TRBJ1-2
abundance: .

CDR3aa: CASRAFRQATYEQYF
CDR3nt: TGTGCCAGCAGAGCCTTTCGGCAGGCCACCTACGAGCAGTACTTC
v_gene: TRBV6-5
len: 15
d_gene: .
j_gene: TRBJ2-7
abundance: .

CDR3aa: CASSRGTGTETQYF
CDR3nt: TGTGCCAGTAGTAGGGGGACAGGGACAGAGACCCAGTACTTC
v_gene: TRBV19
len: 14
d_gene: TRBD1
j_gene: TRBJ2-5
abundance: .

CDR3aa: CASSSDRVGDGELFF
CDR3nt: TGTGCCAGCAGTTCGGACAGGGTGGGTGACGGGGAGCTGTTTTTT
v_gene: TRBV6-5
len: 15
d_gene: TRBD1
j_gene: TRBJ2-2
abundance: .

CDR3aa: CASSSGGYGYTF
CDR3nt: TGTGCCAGCAGCTCAGGGGGCTATGGCTACACCTTC
v_gene: TRBV5-6
len: 12
d_gene: TRBD1
j_gene: TRBJ1-2
abundance: .

CDR3aa: CASSLLAGGPNEQFF
CDR3nt: TGTGCCAGTAGCCTACTAGCGGGGGGGCCCAATGAGCAGTTCTTC
v_gene: TRBV19
len: 15
d_gene: TRBD2
j_gene: TRBJ2-1
abundance: .

CDR3aa: CASSERRWDTLRSGNTIYF
CDR3nt: TGTGCCAGCAGTGAAAGGAGATGGGACACATTACGCTCTGGAAACACCATATATTTT
v_gene: TRBV2
len: 19
d_gene: .
j_gene: TRBJ1-3
abundance: .

CDR3aa: CASSLSGQDEGDTF
CDR3nt: TGCGCCAGCAGCTTGAGCGGACAGGACGAGGGAGACACCTTC
v_gene: TRBV5-1
len: 14
d_gene: TRBD1
j_gene: TRBJ1-2
abundance: .

CDR3aa: CATPGQGAGGELFF
CDR3nt: TGTGCCACCCCGGGACAGGGGGCCGGCGGGGAGCTGTTTTTT
v_gene: TRBV7-9
len: 14
d_gene: TRBD1
j_gene: TRBJ2-2
abundance: .

CDR3aa: CASRVQLNTEAFF
CDR3nt: TGCGCCAGCAGGGTACAGCTGAACACTGAAGCTTTCTTT
v_gene: TRBV4-1
len: 13
d_gene: .
j_gene: TRBJ1-1
abundance: .

CDR3aa: CASSRAESSNYGYTF
CDR3nt: TGCGCCAGCAGCCGCGCTGAGAGTTCTAACTATGGCTACACCTTC
v_gene: TRBV4-1
len: 15
d_gene: .
j_gene: TRBJ1-2
abundance: .

CDR3aa: CASSPGTDTQYF
CDR3nt: TGTGCCAGTAGCCCGGGCACAGATACGCAGTATTTT
v_gene: TRBV19
len: 12
d_gene: .
j_gene: TRBJ2-3
abundance: .

CDR3aa: CASSVGPAIDYGYTF
CDR3nt: TGCGCCAGCAGCGTTGGGCCAGCTATCGACTATGGCTACACCTTC
v_gene: TRBV5-1
len: 15
d_gene: .
j_gene: TRBJ1-2
abundance: once

CDR3aa: CASRADYEQYF
CDR3nt: TGTGCCAGCAGGGCGGACTACGAGCAGTACTTC
v_gene: TRBV6-1
len: 11
d_gene: .
j_gene: TRBJ2-7
abundance: .

CDR3aa: CSVVKGNYGYTF
CDR3nt: TGCAGCGTTGTAAAGGGGAACTATGGCTACACCTTC
v_gene: TRBV29-1
len: 12
d_gene: .
j_gene: TRBJ1-2
abundance: .

CDR3aa: CASSQEGPPAGGRYETQYF
CDR3nt: TGTGCCAGCAGCCAAGAAGGGCCCCCAGCGGGGGGCCGGTATGAGACCCAGTACTTC
v_gene: TRBV14
len: 19
d_gene: TRBD2
j_gene: TRBJ2-5
abundance: .

CDR3aa: CASSPKNSSAQETQYF
CDR3nt: TGTGCCAGCAGCCCCAAGAACTCTAGCGCACAAGAGACCCAGTACTTC
v_gene: TRBV7-6
len: 16
d_gene: .
j_gene: TRBJ2-5
abundance: .

CDR3aa: CSAPRRGETQYF
CDR3nt: TGCAGCGCCCCTCGCCGGGGAGAGACCCAGTACTTC
v_gene: TRBV29-1
len: 12
d_gene: .
j_gene: TRBJ2-5
abundance: .

CDR3aa: CASSPAPDSPLHF
CDR3nt: TGTGCCAGCTCACCCGCCCCGGATTCACCCCTCCACTTT
v_gene: TRBV18
len: 13
d_gene: .
j_gene: TRBJ1-6
abundance: .

CDR3aa: CATSQPDRAGVGYGYTF
CDR3nt: TGTGCCACCAGCCAGCCGGACAGGGCTGGGGTGGGCTATGGCTACACCTTC
v_gene: TRBV15
len: 17
d_gene: TRBD1
j_gene: TRBJ1-2
abundance: few

CDR3aa: CASSEASGGGTEAFF
CDR3nt: TGTGCCAGCAGTGAAGCTTCCGGGGGAGGGACTGAAGCTTTCTTT
v_gene: TRBV6-1
len: 15
d_gene: .
j_gene: TRBJ1-1
abundance: .

CDR3aa: CASSLQGQADGYTF
CDR3nt: TGCGCCAGCAGCTTGCAGGGACAGGCGGATGGCTACACCTTC
v_gene: TRBV5-1
len: 14
d_gene: TRBD1
j_gene: TRBJ1-2
abundance: .

CDR3aa: CASTWGRGDTEAFF
CDR3nt: TGTGCCAGCACCTGGGGCAGGGGGGACACTGAAGCTTTCTTT
v_gene: TRBV9
len: 14
d_gene: TRBD1
j_gene: TRBJ1-1
abundance: .

CDR3aa: CATSRDQGPSTEAFF
CDR3nt: TGTGCCACCAGCAGAGACCAGGGGCCGAGCACTGAAGCTTTCTTT
v_gene: TRBV15
len: 15
d_gene: .
j_gene: TRBJ1-1
abundance: .

CDR3aa: CASSLDGQGGYNEQFF
CDR3nt: TGTGCCAGCAGCTTGGACGGACAGGGTGGCTACAATGAGCAGTTCTTC
v_gene: TRBV5-4
len: 16
d_gene: TRBD1
j_gene: TRBJ2-1
abundance: .

CDR3aa: CASSVLDGYNEQFF
CDR3nt: TGTGCCAGCAGCGTACTAGACGGGTACAATGAGCAGTTCTTC
v_gene: TRBV9
len: 14
d_gene: .
j_gene: TRBJ2-1
abundance: .

CDR3aa: CATSRDAGVSGNTIYF
CDR3nt: TGTGCCACCAGCAGAGATGCGGGAGTCTCTGGAAACACCATATATTTT
v_gene: TRBV15
len: 16
d_gene: .
j_gene: TRBJ1-3
abundance: .

CDR3aa: CASSVDRGLRDNSPLHF
CDR3nt: TGTGCCAGCAGTGTCGACAGGGGGTTGAGGGATAATTCACCCCTCCACTTT
v_gene: TRBV2
len: 17
d_gene: TRBD1
j_gene: TRBJ1-6
abundance: .

CDR3aa: CASSLLLAANYEQYF
CDR3nt: TGTGCCAGCAGCTTACTTCTAGCGGCAAATTACGAGCAGTACTTC
v_gene: TRBV11-2
len: 15
d_gene: TRBD2
j_gene: TRBJ2-7
abundance: .

CDR3aa: CASSIWGAEAFF
CDR3nt: TGTGCCAGTAGTATCTGGGGGGCTGAAGCTTTCTTT
v_gene: TRBV19
len: 12
d_gene: .
j_gene: TRBJ1-1
abundance: .

CDR3aa: CASGGEGTRGTGELFF
CDR3nt: TGTGCCAGCGGTGGTGAGGGGACTAGGGGCACCGGGGAGCTGTTTTTT
v_gene: TRBV2
len: 16
d_gene: TRBD2
j_gene: TRBJ2-2
abundance: .

CDR3aa: CASMGLENYEQYF
CDR3nt: TGTGCCAGCATGGGACTAGAAAACTACGAGCAGTACTTC
v_gene: TRBV2
len: 13
d_gene: TRBD2
j_gene: TRBJ2-7
abundance: .

CDR3aa: CASSQPSRGRTDTQYF
CDR3nt: TGCGCCAGCAGCCAGCCTTCCCGGGGGAGGACAGATACGCAGTATTTT
v_gene: TRBV4-1
len: 16
d_gene: .
j_gene: TRBJ2-3
abundance: .

CDR3aa: CASMRTVGEKLFF
CDR3nt: TGTGCCAGCATGAGGACAGTAGGTGAAAAACTGTTTTTT
v_gene: TRBV14
len: 13
d_gene: .
j_gene: TRBJ1-4
abundance: .